The 9 T cell receptor beta chains in this list originate from one sample, sequenced in a study of vaccination and CD4 T cells after COVID-19. For these receptors, no antigen is known. An Oncomine TCR Beta short-read assay was used to sequence the DNA from cultured CD4+ T cells. TCRdb called the PCR reads again in MiXCR, with one record for every CDR3 protein. The sample consists of about 14,000 distinct CDR3 sequences, 25% to 35% of them appearing once. As for treatment: roughly 10-day PBMC culture with coronavirus spike peptide pools or control peptides (ViraFEST assay). The sample consisted of CD4+ T cells from blood, cultured in vitro. The receptors were gathered from a human donor who had recovered from COVID-19.

This clonotype has just a few counts. This sequence joins TRBV30 and TRBJ1-6, with D perhaps matching TRBD1 (5 bases). CDR1 is GTSNPN and CDR2 is SVGIG in the germline V gene (reference sequence). V lost 2 bases to trimming and J lost 9 bases, with 11 bases between them. The CDR3 covers 13 residues. CDR3 sequence: CAWSSGSSSPLHF. The CDR3 DNA reads as TGTGCCTGGAGTTCAGGGAGCAGTTCACCCCTCCACTTT.

This clonotype was counted between two and nine times. The chain uses TRBV14 and TRBJ1-1; D is unresolved. Trimming removed 6 bases from V and 7 bases from J, with 15 bases in between. Per germline, CDR1 SGHDN and CDR2 FVKESK. The length of the CDR3 is 13 residues. The CDR3 loop reads CASSPFLGGEAFF. The CDR3 coding sequence is TGTGCCAGCAGTCCCTTCTTAGGAGGTGAAGCTTTCTTT. Combining the CDR3 with reference TRBV14 and TRBJ1-1 gives the whole variable domain EAGVTQFPSHSVIEKGQTVTLRCDPISGHDNLYWYRRVMGKEIKFLLHFVKESKQDESGMPNNRFLAERTGGTYSTLKVQPAELEDSGVYFCASSPFLGGEAFFGQGTRLTVV.

This clonotype was picked up a small number of times. The gene calls are TRBV24-1 and TRBJ2-3; 10 positions agree with TRBD1. The junction had 4 bases not matched to a gene; V was cut back by 3 bases and J by 2 bases. This CDR3 comprises 16 residues. Germline V gives CDR1 KGHDR, CDR2 SFDVKD. This CDR3 is CATSDTGTGDTDTQYF. The CDR3 DNA reads TGTGCCACCAGTGATACCGGGACAGGGGACACAGATACGCAGTATTTT.

This clonotype has only a few counts. The V gene is TRBV20-1, the J gene TRBJ2-3; 9 bases match TRBD2. V shed 4 bases and J 0 bases; nucleotides not matched to a gene: 5. Germline V CDR1 and CDR2: DFQATT, SNEGSKA (reference sequence). The CDR3 runs to 15 residues. The CDR3 loop reads CSAIMRGGSTDTQYF. CDR3 DNA sequence: TGCAGTGCTATAATGCGGGGGGGTAGCACAGATACGCAGTATTTT.

The gene calls are TRBV4-1 and TRBJ2-7; TRBD1 aligns across 11 bases. The CDR3 covers 15 residues. V lost 4 bases, J lost 2 bases, and 4 bases stayed unmatched. Germline V gene lookup returns CDR1 MGHRA and CDR2 YSYEKL. The CDR3 nucleotides are TGCGCCAGCAGCCGCCCGGGACAGGGGGCCTACGAGCAGTACTTC. Protein product: CASSRPGQGAYEQYF.

This clonotype was picked up a small number of times. The chain combines TRBV18 with TRBJ2-2, with D perhaps TRBD1 (5 bases). This CDR3 contains 16 residues. The germline V gene encodes CDR1 KGHSH and CDR2 LQKENI. V was pared by 0 bases and J by 2 bases, with 10 bases between. The CDR3 bases are TGTGCCAGCTCACCACCGAAGGGGCGAAACACCGGGGAGCTGTTTTTT. Its protein product is CASSPPKGRNTGELFF.

The chain carries TRBV5-1 and TRBJ1-1, with 8 bases identical to TRBD1. Germline V CDR1 and CDR2: SGHRS, YFSETQ. The CDR3 consists of 15 residues. V lost 0 bases and J lost 3; bases outside the gene matches: 4. For the CDR3, the DNA is TGCGCCAGCAGCTTGGGGACAGGGCCGTACACTGAAGCTTTCTTT. Amino acids: CASSLGTGPYTEAFF.

This clonotype was recorded a few times. This chain connects TRBV19 to TRBJ1-2; tentatively, D is TRBD1 (5 bases). CDR1 LNHDA and CDR2 SQIVND come from the germline V gene (reference sequence). CDR3 length: 15 amino acids. V gave up 3 bases and J gave up 8 bases, with 19 bases separating them. CDR3 sequence reads: CASSIGWGLEGGYTF. The CDR3 nucleotides are TGTGCCAGTAGTATTGGCTGGGGCCTCGAGGGCGGCTACACCTTC.

The genes are TRBV7-9 and TRBJ1-3; D remains ambiguous. Looked up from germline, CDR1 is SEHNR and CDR2 is FQNEAQ (reference sequence). V gave up 5 bases and J gave up 3 bases, with 14 bases separating them. The CDR3 runs to 15 residues. The CDR3 DNA reads as TGTGCCAGCAGCCTTTGGACCCAAGTTGGAAACACCATATATTTT. Amino acid sequence: CASSLWTQVGNTIYF.